A single sample gave rise to the 15 T cell receptor beta chains below, sequenced in a study of identical twins. TCRdb processed the 5' RACE reads anew with MiXCR; each CDR3 protein has one entry. This repertoire shows about 1.7 million distinct CDR3 sequences, 32% found once; its top ten account for 0.25% to 0.3%. The sequenced sample consisted of cord blood. These receptors were obtained from a newborn girl in good health.

The rearrangement joins TRBV2 to TRBJ2-3; D is possibly TRBD2 (5 bases). V was shortened by 4 bases and J by 5 bases, with 16 bases between the two germline ends. CDR3 length: 15 residues. Germline V lookup: CDR1 SNHLY, CDR2 FYNNEI. CDR3 protein: CASSARAEFGDTQYF. Here the CDR3 DNA reads TGTGCCAGCAGTGCGCGAGCGGAATTTGGAGATACGCAGTATTTT.

This clonotype came up a few times. The chain is built from TRBV20-1 and TRBJ2-3, with TRBD2 matching 7 bases. Trimming at V came to 3 bases and at J to 0 bases, leaving 9 bases not matched to a gene. Germline V gene data show CDR1 as DFQATT and CDR2 as SNEGSKA (reference sequence). CDR3 length: 16 amino acids. DNA of the CDR3: TGCAGTGCTAGTGCGCTAGCGGCGAGTAGCACAGATACGCAGTATTTT. Amino acid sequence: CSASALAASSTDTQYF.

This sequence joins TRBV12-3 or TRBV12-4 and TRBJ1-2; the match to TRBD1 covers 7 bases. J was trimmed by 8 bases and V by 5 bases; bases with no gene match: 11. This CDR3 region has 14 residues. This chain's CDR3 is CASSVVEGAGGYTF. CDR3 bases: TGTGCCAGCAGTGTTGTCGAGGGGGCAGGCGGCTACACCTTC.

This clonotype occurred a few times. V and J are TRBV10-3 and TRBJ2-7; D gene uncertain. V gave up 2 bases and J gave up 3 bases, with 5 bases separating them. The CDR3 is 12 residues long. The germline V gene encodes CDR1 ENHRY and CDR2 SYGVKD. CDR3 sequence: CAISEINYEQYF. The CDR3 region has the DNA TGTGCCATCAGTGAGATAAACTACGAGCAGTACTTC.

This clonotype was detected only a few times. This CDR3 is CASSLTTLSYEQYF. The CDR3 DNA reads TGCGCCAGCAGCTTGACTACCCTCTCCTACGAGCAGTACTTC. V gene TRBV5-1 combines with J gene TRBJ2-7; D gene unclear. V lost 1 base to trimming and J lost 0 bases, with 8 bases between them. The CDR3 extends over 14 amino acids. Germline lookup yields CDR1 SGHRS and CDR2 YFSETQ.

This clonotype has only a few counts. This chain joins TRBV6-5 and TRBJ2-2; D is possibly TRBD1 (5 bases). The V end lost 0 bases, the J end lost 4 bases, and 6 bases lay between the germline ends. The CDR3 contains 14 residues. The germline V gene encodes CDR1 MNHEY and CDR2 SVGAGI. The CDR3 spells CASSYSQGTGELFF. The DNA of the CDR3 is TGTGCCAGCAGTTACTCCCAGGGCACCGGGGAGCTGTTTTTT.

CDR3 DNA sequence: TGCGCCAGCAGCTTTGCGGGTTCCCGGGGTATCAATGAGCAGTTCTTC. Translating it yields CASSFAGSRGINEQFF. The rearrangement joins TRBV5-1 to TRBJ2-1, with a weak D call TRBD2 (5 bases). V was cut by 2 bases and J by 6 bases, with 18 bases left in between. Germline CDR1 and CDR2: SGHRS and YFSETQ. This CDR3 comprises 16 residues.

This clonotype showed up just a few times. The chain carries TRBV9 and TRBJ2-5; TRBD2 agrees at 8 bases. The junction had 6 bases not matched to a gene; V was cut back by 4 bases and J by 4 bases. CDR3 length: 14 amino acids. Germline lookup yields CDR1 SGDLS and CDR2 YYNGEE. CDR3 DNA: TGTGCCAGCAGCTCCGGGGGGGTTCGAGAGACCCAGTACTTC. Protein sequence: CASSSGGVRETQYF.

This clonotype showed up just a few times. As DNA, the CDR3 is TGTGCCAGCTTCCTCTATATCGGGACAAATCAGCCCCAGCATTTT. It yields the protein CASFLYIGTNQPQHF. This rearrangement joins TRBV6-1 to TRBJ1-5; TRBD1 might be the D (6 bases). Germline CDR1 is MNHNS and CDR2 is SASEGT. CDR3 length equals 15 residues. Trimming stripped 8 bases from V and 4 bases from J, with 18 bases between.

This clonotype has more than one count but fewer than ten. One end of the junction does not line up with germline, which may come from a read error. The rearrangement uses TRBV12-3 or TRBV12-4 and TRBJ2-3; 7 bases agree with TRBD2. The CDR3 is 14 amino acids. The CDR3 reads CASSLGGSTDAQYF. CDR3 DNA: TGTGCCAGCAGTTTAGGCGGGAGCACAGATGCGCAGTATTTT.

This rearrangement joins TRBV19 to TRBJ1-2; 7 nucleotides align to TRBD1. This CDR3 region has 14 residues. Trimming removed 6 bases from V and 7 bases from J; junction bases left unmatched: 11. CDR1 is LNHDA and CDR2 is SQIVND in the germline V gene (reference sequence). In nucleotides, the CDR3 is TGTGCCAGTAGCCCGGGACAGTCTTTTTTTGGCTACACCTTC. This codes for CASSPGQSFFGYTF.

This sequence joins TRBV6-1 and TRBJ1-5, with TRBD1 matching over 9 bases. Germline values: CDR1 MNHNS, CDR2 SASEGT. The trim removed 8 bases at V and 3 bases at J, leaving 17 bases unmatched. The CDR3 length is 18 residues. CDR3 DNA sequence: TGTGCCAGCCCCGCGAAGGTCGACCGGGACAGGGTCAATCAGCCCCAGCATTTT. It codes for CASPAKVDRDRVNQPQHF.

This chain connects TRBV10-3 to TRBJ2-7; 11 bases map to TRBD2. The CDR3 runs 13 residues. The germline V gene has CDR1 ENHRY and CDR2 SYGVKD. CDR3 loop: CASAGTSGAVQYF. In nucleotides, the CDR3 is TGTGCATCCGCCGGGACTAGCGGAGCTGTGCAGTACTTC.

This chain uses TRBV2 with TRBJ2-5, with 10 bases fitting TRBD2. Germline-derived CDR1 and CDR2 are SNHLY and FYNNEI. V dropped 7 bases and J dropped 0; count of bases not matched to a gene: 11. CDR3 length: 17 amino acids. The CDR3 DNA sequence: TGTGCCAGCAAGAGGCTAGCGGGGGCGATGTACCAAGAGACCCAGTACTTC. This gives the protein CASKRLAGAMYQETQYF.

This clonotype was seen a single time. The chain is built from TRBV4-2 and TRBJ2-1, with 7 bases fitting TRBD2. The V and J ends lost 8 bases and 2 bases, in that order; junction bases with no gene match: 15. The CDR3 extends over 17 amino acids. CDR1 is LGHNA and CDR2 is YNFKEQ in the germline V gene. This CDR3 is CASQLFGGTKAYNEQFF. The CDR3 DNA reads TGTGCCAGCCAACTTTTCGGGGGGACTAAGGCCTACAATGAGCAGTTCTTC.